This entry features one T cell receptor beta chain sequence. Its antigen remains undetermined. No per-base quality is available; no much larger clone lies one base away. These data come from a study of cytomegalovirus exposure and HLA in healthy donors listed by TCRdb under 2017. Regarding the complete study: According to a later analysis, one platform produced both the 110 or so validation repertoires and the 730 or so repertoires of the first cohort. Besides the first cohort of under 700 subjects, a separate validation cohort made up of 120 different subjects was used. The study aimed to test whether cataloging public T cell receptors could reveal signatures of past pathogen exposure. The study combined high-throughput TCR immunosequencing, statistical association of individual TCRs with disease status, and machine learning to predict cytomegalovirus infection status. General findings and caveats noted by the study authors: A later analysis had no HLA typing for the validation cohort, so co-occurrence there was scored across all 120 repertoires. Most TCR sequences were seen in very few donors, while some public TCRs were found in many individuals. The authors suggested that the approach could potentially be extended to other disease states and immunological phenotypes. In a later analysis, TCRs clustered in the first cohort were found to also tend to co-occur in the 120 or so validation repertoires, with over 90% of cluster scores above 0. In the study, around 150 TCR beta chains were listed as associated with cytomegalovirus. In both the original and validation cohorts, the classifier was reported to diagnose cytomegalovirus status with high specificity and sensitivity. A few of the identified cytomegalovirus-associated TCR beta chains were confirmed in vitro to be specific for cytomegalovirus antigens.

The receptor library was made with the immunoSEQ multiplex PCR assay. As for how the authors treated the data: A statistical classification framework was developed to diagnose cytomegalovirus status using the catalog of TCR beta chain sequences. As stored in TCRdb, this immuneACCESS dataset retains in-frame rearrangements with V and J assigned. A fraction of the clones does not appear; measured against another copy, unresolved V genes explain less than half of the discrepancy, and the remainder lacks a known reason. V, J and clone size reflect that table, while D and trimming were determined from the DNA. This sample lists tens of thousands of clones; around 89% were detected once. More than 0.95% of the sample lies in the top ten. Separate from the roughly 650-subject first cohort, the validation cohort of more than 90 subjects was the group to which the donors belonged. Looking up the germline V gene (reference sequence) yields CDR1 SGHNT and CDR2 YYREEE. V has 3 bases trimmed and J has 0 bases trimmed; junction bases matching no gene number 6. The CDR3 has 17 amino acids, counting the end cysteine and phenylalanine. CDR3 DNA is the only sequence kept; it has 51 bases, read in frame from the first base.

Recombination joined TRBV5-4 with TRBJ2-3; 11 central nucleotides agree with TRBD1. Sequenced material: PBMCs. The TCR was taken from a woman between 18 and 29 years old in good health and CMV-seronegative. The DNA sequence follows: TGTGCCAGCAGCTCCGGGACAGGGGGTTACAGCACAGATACGCAGTATTTT. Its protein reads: CASSSGTGGYSTDTQYF.